A selection of T cell receptor beta chains follows, all from one sample in a study of blood T cell repertoires in COVID-19. Sequenced by immunoSEQ multiplex PCR; TCRdb stores in-frame clones only, minus some. The sample consists of 200,000 or so clones, approximately 90% of them appearing once. The sequenced material came from peripheral blood. The receptors come from a man in his thirties or forties with COVID-19, enrolled during active disease. Each CDR3 is given with its conserved first and last residue.

J gene: TRBJ2-1
V gene: TRBV6-5
CDR3 protein: CASSYLPVGVNEQFF

J gene: TRBJ1-1
V gene: TRBV28
CDR3 protein: CASSLSGTLTEAFF

J gene: TRBJ1-2
V gene: TRBV9
CDR3 protein: CASSVEQTLNYGYTF

J gene: TRBJ1-2
V gene: TRBV5-3
CDR3 protein: CARSWGGPQGPYGYTF

J gene: TRBJ1-2
V gene: TRBV28
CDR3 protein: CASSLSGQGSWRDYGYTF

J gene: TRBJ2-7
V gene: TRBV7-8
CDR3 protein: CASSMTSGSPSYEQYF

J gene: TRBJ2-4
V gene: TRBV21-1
CDR3 protein: CASSGMGQGLITAKNIQYF

J gene: TRBJ2-7
V gene: TRBV5-4
CDR3 protein: CASRIAGGGSEQYF

J gene: TRBJ2-7
V gene: TRBV7-2
CDR3 protein: CASSPRQGMAYEQYF

J gene: TRBJ1-2
V gene: TRBV5-6
CDR3 protein: CASRRGLYYGYTF

J gene: TRBJ2-2
V gene: TRBV6-5
CDR3 protein: CASSYRPGDTGELFF

J gene: TRBJ1-6
V gene: TRBV20-1
CDR3 protein: CSASRGSSYNSPLHF

J gene: TRBJ1-5
V gene: TRBV6-2/TRBV6-3
CDR3 protein: CASSYWIEGGAGGNQPQHF

J gene: TRBJ2-7
V gene: TRBV5-6
CDR3 protein: CASTEGVPSSYEQYF

J gene: TRBJ1-2
V gene: TRBV5-6
CDR3 protein: CASSLTGGALPYTF

J gene: TRBJ2-3
V gene: TRBV7-9
CDR3 protein: CASSLREREKDTQYF